This passage covers 29 T cell receptor beta chains from one sample sequenced in a study of blood T cells in healthy people across ages. Combining a sample-barcoded 5' primer with a J-beta primer mix, a second PCR ran for roughly 7 to 11 cycles. TCRdb re-analysed the 5' RACE reads in MiXCR, keeping a single row per CDR3 protein. The sample lists more than 600,000 distinct CDR3 sequences; just under 25% were seen once. The data were also submitted as part of a second study, on T cells of mothers and their children.

Sequencing input: blood. These TCRs come from a boy aged 5-17 years in good health.

This chain joins TRBV2 and TRBJ2-5; 7 nucleotides agree with TRBD2. This CDR3 has 14 amino acids. Trimming at V came to 1 base and at J to 5 bases, leaving 4 bases not matched to a gene. Germline V gives CDR1 SNHLY, CDR2 FYNNEI. CDR3 coding DNA: TGTGCCAGCAGTGAAGGCGCTAGCGGTGAGACCCAGTACTTC. Translated, it gives CASSEGASGETQYF. Using reference TRBV2 and TRBJ2-5 for the parts outside the CDR3, the full variable domain is EPEVTQTPSHQVTQMGQEVILRCVPISNHLYFYWYRQILGQKVEFLVSFYNNEISEKSEIFDDQFSVERPDGSNFTLKIRSTKLEDSAMYFCASSEGASGETQYFGPGTRLLVL.

The rearrangement joins TRBV20-1 to TRBJ2-5, with D perhaps being TRBD1 or TRBD2 (6 bases each). TRBJ2-1 matches the DNA end more closely, so the J call is doubtful. Germline V gene data show CDR1 as DFQATT and CDR2 as SNEGSKA (reference sequence). The length of the CDR3 is 15 residues. Written as DNA, the CDR3 is TGCAGTGCCATAGCCGCGGGACATGTGTCTGATGAGCAGTTCTTC. It encodes CSAIAAGHVSDEQFF.

This clonotype has more than one count but fewer than ten. This chain connects TRBV27 to TRBJ2-7; D might be TRBD1 (5 bases). The CDR3 has 15 amino acids. Trimming stripped 5 bases from V and 2 bases from J, with 16 bases between. The germline V gene encodes CDR1 MNHEY and CDR2 SMNVEV (reference sequence). CDR3 DNA sequence: TGTGCCAGCAGTAGACAGCCTCCACTAACCTACGAGCAGTACTTC. This encodes CASSRQPPLTYEQYF.

The rearrangement links TRBV2 to TRBJ1-4; D remains unclear. The ends were cut back, 3 bases at V and 8 bases at J, with 10 bases in the middle. The germline CDR1 and CDR2 sequences are SNHLY and FYNNEI. The CDR3 has 13 residues. The CDR3 nucleotides read TGTGCCAGCAGTGACGGACCCGGGGAAAAACTGTTTTTT. Translated: CASSDGPGEKLFF.

The CDR3 DNA follows: TGTGCCAGCAGGGAACCAACAGGGGGTACAGATACGCAGTATTTT. Its translation: CASREPTGGTDTQYF. The rearrangement links TRBV2 to TRBJ2-3; 8 nucleotides line up with TRBD1. The length of the CDR3 is 15 residues. V gave up 6 bases and J gave up 3 bases; unmatched junction bases: 8. From germline, CDR1 is SNHLY and CDR2 FYNNEI.

This clonotype was recorded a few times. V and J are TRBV27 and TRBJ2-1; no clear D. With the DNA end fitting TRBJ2-5 better, the J assignment may be wrong. The CDR3 is made up of 14 amino acids. CDR1 is MNHEY and CDR2 is SMNVEV in the germline V gene (reference sequence). The CDR3 DNA follows: TGTGCCAGCAGTTTTTCGACGGGTGCGGAGACCCAGTACTTC. Protein: CASSFSTGAETQYF.

The table lists this clonotype with a few counts. This rearrangement joins TRBV3-1 to TRBJ2-5; 14 bases line up with TRBD2. Germline V gene lookup returns CDR1 LGHDT and CDR2 YNNKEL (reference sequence). This CDR3 spans 18 amino acids. V lost 0 bases and J lost 2; bases outside the gene matches: 5. CDR3 sequence reads: CASSQEGGLAGDQETQYF. CDR3 DNA: TGTGCCAGCAGCCAAGAGGGGGGACTAGCGGGGGATCAAGAGACCCAGTACTTC.

This clonotype turned up a few times. This chain joins TRBV2 and TRBJ2-3, with TRBD2 identical over 9 bases. After removal of 7 bases from V and 6 bases from J, the junction contained 14 bases not matched to a gene. The V gene's germline CDR1 is SNHLY and CDR2 FYNNEI. The CDR3 loop spans 16 amino acids. The chain's CDR3 is CASTFPPSGMGDTQYF. The DNA for the CDR3 is TGTGCCAGCACCTTTCCCCCTAGCGGGATGGGGGATACGCAGTATTTT.

This clonotype was observed a handful of times. The chain uses TRBV12-3 or TRBV12-4 and TRBJ2-3; D might be TRBD2 (5 bases). CDR3 length: 18 residues. The V end lost 2 bases, the J end lost 1 base, and 19 bases lay between the germline ends. The CDR3 coding sequence is TGTGCCAGCAGTTTATTCGGGTTGTGGGAGAGGGGCACAGATACGCAGTATTTT. Encoded protein: CASSLFGLWERGTDTQYF.

A few counts support this clonotype. V gene TRBV20-1 combines with J gene TRBJ1-4, with D unclear. Between the trimmed V and J ends, which lost 5 bases and 7 bases, there was a span of 11 bases. Germline CDR1 DFQATT, CDR2 SNEGSKA (reference sequence). The CDR3 covers 12 residues. DNA for the CDR3: TGCAGTGCTCCTATAGTGGGTGAAAAACTGTTTTTT. This gives the protein CSAPIVGEKLFF.

CDR3 residues: CASILASHTDTQYF. For the CDR3, the DNA is TGTGCCAGCATCCTAGCGAGTCACACAGATACGCAGTATTTT. The chain couples TRBV7-3 to TRBJ2-3; D may be TRBD2 (6 bases). The CDR3 has 14 residues. Germline V gene lookup returns CDR1 SGHTA and CDR2 FQGTGA. V was clipped by 7 bases and J by 2 bases, with 13 bases between them.

This clonotype turned up a few times. The chain joins TRBV3-1 to TRBJ2-2, with a tentative D call TRBD1 (6 bases). Germline CDR1 LGHDT, CDR2 YNNKEL (reference sequence). The CDR3 covers 15 residues. Trimming cost V 3 bases and J 6 bases, with 14 bases left between them. The CDR3, as DNA: TGTGCCAGCAGCCATCCTGCGGCAGGGGCCGGGGAGCTGTTTTTT. Its protein is CASSHPAAGAGELFF.

A few counts support this clonotype. The V and J genes are TRBV21-1 and TRBJ1-1; TRBD1, as called in the table, went unchecked against the DNA. TRBV21-1 is an annotated pseudogene. This CDR3 region has 17 residues. The DNA for the CDR3 is TGTGCCAGCAGCAAAGACCAAAACAGGACAGCTAACACTGAAGCTTTCTTT. Amino acid sequence: CASSKDQNRTANTEAFF.

Comment on this clonotype: The CDR3 carries no conserved terminal phenylalanine or tryptophan, so it likely arises from a read error. The genes are TRBV18 and TRBJ2-5; D unresolved. Near its end, the DNA agrees better with TRBJ2-1, so the J call may be wrong. The CDR3 extends over 12 amino acids. The germline gives CDR1 KGHSH, CDR2 LQKENI. The CDR3 reads CASSPSLSEQFL. The CDR3 DNA reads TGTGCCAGCTCACCAAGTCTTTCTGAGCAGTTCTTG.

The chain links TRBV5-1 to TRBJ2-1; 11 bases match TRBD1. Germline V gene sequence: CDR1 SGHRS, CDR2 YFSETQ. The V and J ends lost 0 bases and 6 bases, in that order; junction bases with no gene match: 5. The CDR3 runs 16 residues. For the CDR3, the DNA is TGCGCCAGCAGCTTGGCGGACAGGGGGCTTAGCAATGAGCAGTTCTTC. Amino acid sequence: CASSLADRGLSNEQFF.

This chain uses TRBV3-1 with TRBJ2-1; 10 bases fit TRBD2. Near its end, the DNA agrees better with TRBJ2-7, so the J call may be wrong. The germline V gene encodes CDR1 LGHDT and CDR2 YNNKEL (reference sequence). The CDR3 sequence is 15 residues long. The CDR3 loop reads CASSALAGGVHEQYF. DNA of the CDR3: TGTGCCAGCAGCGCATTAGCGGGAGGAGTTCACGAGCAGTACTTC.

In its sample, this clonotype was seen a few times. The chain joins TRBV6-5 to TRBJ1-2; tentative D call: TRBD1 (6 bases). Per the germline V gene, CDR1 is MNHEY and CDR2 is SVGAGI. The CDR3 has 14 residues. The V and J ends lost 5 bases and 4 bases respectively, with 14 bases between them. The DNA of the CDR3 is TGTGCCAGCAGTGCCGGGACAACGGGCTATGGCTACACCTTC. Encoded protein: CASSAGTTGYGYTF.

V and J are TRBV7-2 and TRBJ2-5, with D possibly matching TRBD1 (5 bases). The closer fit of TRBJ2-7 to the DNA end suggests the J call may be wrong. CDR1 is SGHTA, CDR2 FQGNSA, per germline. The CDR3 is 13 amino acids. The CDR3 spells CASSLTDTYEQYF. The CDR3 DNA follows: TGTGCCAGCAGCTTAACGGACACCTACGAGCAGTACTTC.

V is TRBV20-1 and J is TRBJ2-7; a possible D gene is TRBD1 (6 bases). The CDR3 is made up of 12 amino acids. Germline V gives CDR1 DFQATT, CDR2 SNEGSKA (reference sequence). The ends were cut back, 5 bases at V and 4 bases at J, with 12 bases in the middle. The CDR3, as DNA: TGCAGTGCTCTCCCAAGGGGGTACGAGCAGTACTTC. As protein: CSALPRGYEQYF.

CDR3 region: CATSRGDPADTEAFF. CDR3 in DNA: TGTGCCACCAGCAGAGGGGACCCCGCGGACACTGAAGCTTTCTTT. The chain combines TRBV15 with TRBJ1-1; a possible D gene is TRBD1 (5 bases). Trimming removed 1 base from V and 3 bases from J, with 12 bases in between. Germline-derived CDR1 and CDR2 are LNHNV and YYDKDF (reference sequence). The CDR3 spans 15 residues.

This clonotype has just a few counts. V and J are TRBV28 and TRBJ2-7; unclear D gene. Germline-derived CDR1 and CDR2 are MDHEN and SYDVKM. The CDR3 has 13 amino acids. The V gene lost 5 bases and the J gene lost 2 bases, with 10 bases spanning the gap. Here the CDR3 DNA reads TGTGCCAGCAGTCCCCTCACGGCCTACGAGCAGTACTTC. Residues: CASSPLTAYEQYF.

The chain recombines TRBV27 with TRBJ2-1, with a tentative D call TRBD1 (6 bases). CDR1 and CDR2 from the germline V gene are MNHEY and SMNVEV (reference sequence). Deletions cut 6 bases from V and 7 bases from J, with 19 bases between. The CDR3 runs 15 residues. The CDR3 nucleotides read TGTGCCAGCAGATACAGGGCTTGGGAGAGGAATGAGCAGTTCTTC. This codes for CASRYRAWERNEQFF.

This chain links TRBV28 with TRBJ2-1; D unresolved. Germline V lookup: CDR1 MDHEN, CDR2 SYDVKM. Trimming removed 5 bases from V and 8 bases from J, with 16 bases in between. The length of the CDR3 is 14 residues. CDR3 coding DNA: TGTGCCAGCAGTGTAACCTCTGGGTTCGATGAGCAGTTCTTC. Protein product: CASSVTSGFDEQFF.

This clonotype has more than one count but fewer than ten. The V call is TRBV11-2, the J call TRBJ2-5; 13 positions match TRBD2. Looked up from germline, CDR1 is SGHAT and CDR2 is FQNNGV. The junction had 9 bases not matched to a gene; V was cut back by 5 bases and J by 6 bases. This CDR3 comprises 16 residues. The CDR3 spells CASSPRTSGSGKTQYF. The DNA of the CDR3 is TGTGCCAGCAGCCCGAGGACTAGCGGGAGCGGAAAGACCCAGTACTTC.

This clonotype was picked up a small number of times. The chain joins TRBV2 to TRBJ2-6; D is perhaps TRBD1 (6 bases). Germline CDR1 is SNHLY and CDR2 is FYNNEI. CDR3 length equals 15 residues. Trimming stripped 3 bases from V and 4 bases from J, with 10 bases between. CDR3 nucleotides: TGTGCCAGCAGTGACAGACAGGCGGGGGCCAACGTCCTGACTTTC. As protein: CASSDRQAGANVLTF.

This clonotype was seen only a few times. This chain connects TRBV6-1 to TRBJ2-7; the D gene could be TRBD1 or TRBD2 (6 bases each). V was cut by 6 bases and J by 6 bases, with 15 bases left in between. Germline CDR1 reads MNHNS; CDR2 reads SASEGT. This CDR3 spans 13 amino acids. CDR3 residues: CASSAGHPAEQYF. CDR3 DNA sequence: TGTGCCAGCAGCGCGGGACACCCTGCCGAGCAGTACTTC.

The sample holds a few counts of this clonotype. The chain recombines TRBV6-6 with TRBJ1-1; D uncertain. The ends were cut back, 6 bases at V and 4 bases at J, with 9 bases in the middle. Germline CDR1 reads MNHNY; CDR2 reads SVGAGI (reference sequence). The CDR3 is made up of 12 amino acids. CDR3 loop: CASREDSTEAFF. The CDR3 DNA is TGTGCCAGCAGGGAGGACTCCACTGAAGCTTTCTTT.

The CDR3 bases are TGTGCCAGCAGTTTATCGGGACAGGGGTATGAGACCCAGTACTTC. Amino acids: CASSLSGQGYETQYF. V and J are TRBV27 and TRBJ2-5, with 10 bases identical to TRBD1. CDR1 is MNHEY, CDR2 SMNVEV, per germline (reference sequence). J was trimmed by 5 bases and V by 0 bases; bases with no gene match: 3. The CDR3 totals 15 residues.

This chain uses TRBV5-1 with TRBJ2-2; the D gene is possibly TRBD1 (6 bases). CDR3 size: 17 residues. The germline V gene encodes CDR1 SGHRS and CDR2 YFSETQ. Trimming took 0 bases from V and 0 from J, leaving 12 bases between them. CDR3 amino acids: CASSLAGAPTNTGELFF. As DNA, the CDR3 is TGCGCCAGCAGCTTGGCAGGGGCCCCTACGAACACCGGGGAGCTGTTTTTT. The full variable domain, with the rest looked up from reference TRBV5-1 and TRBJ2-2, is KAGVTQTPRYLIKTRGQQVTLSCSPISGHRSVSWYQQTPGQGLQFLFEYFSETQRNKGNFPGRFSGRQFSNSRSEMNVSTLELGDSALYLCASSLAGAPTNTGELFFGEGSRLTVL.